This is a list of T cell receptor beta chains from one sample in a study of post-analysis software for immune sequencing data. MiXCR, applied by TCRdb to the PCR reads, yields one record per CDR3 protein. The sample consists of roughly 650,000 distinct CDR3 sequences, 55% to 60% of them appearing once. Material: blood. These receptor sequences come from a girl aged 2 to 9 with multiple sclerosis. Both conserved end residues are part of each CDR3. The order of the fields is D gene, clone size, CDR3 length, J gene, V gene, CDR3 protein, CDR3 DNA. D genes are given only for firm matches. For some rows the clone size is stated as once, few or many, or as a class when expanded; others skip it.

>-|-|15|TRBJ2-2|TRBV25-1
CASSGSLVNTGELFF
TGTGCCAGCAGTGGGAGCCTCGTGAACACCGGGGAGCTGTTTTTT
>TRBD1|-|15|TRBJ1-2|TRBV29-1
CSVEDRLGTVFGYTF
TGCAGCGTTGAAGATCGTCTGGGGACAGTATTCGGCTACACCTTC
>TRBD1|-|16|TRBJ1-2|TRBV15
CATSRERGGENYGYTF
TGTGCCACCAGCAGAGAAAGAGGGGGCGAGAACTATGGCTACACCTTC
>-|few|11|TRBJ2-3|TRBV29-1
CSDTGKDTQYF
TGCAGCGACACGGGCAAAGATACGCAGTATTTT
>-|once|16|TRBJ1-1|TRBV7-3
CASSPGPNGGGTEAFF
TGTGCCAGCAGCCCTGGACCGAACGGAGGGGGCACTGAAGCTTTCTTT
>-|-|14|TRBJ2-5|TRBV20-1
CSARRAATQETQYF
TGCAGTGCCAGGCGGGCAGCTACCCAAGAGACCCAGTACTTC
>-|-|17|TRBJ1-1|TRBV4-1
CASSRAALQGRGTEAFF
TGCGCCAGCAGCCGGGCGGCCTTACAGGGACGAGGGACTGAAGCTTTCTTT
>TRBD2|few|15|TRBJ2-1|TRBV3-1
CASSQLAGDLNEQFF
TGTGCCAGCAGCCAGCTAGCGGGGGATCTCAATGAGCAGTTCTTC
>-|few|13|TRBJ2-1|TRBV18
CASSPPLDNEQFF
TGTGCCAGCTCACCACCACTAGACAATGAGCAGTTCTTC
>TRBD2|-|14|TRBJ2-7|TRBV29-1
CSVPGVAGPGEQYF
TGCAGCGTCCCCGGGGTAGCGGGTCCTGGCGAGCAGTACTTC
>-|-|14|TRBJ2-3|TRBV20-1
CSARPPSRADTQYF
TGCAGTGCTAGACCCCCTTCTAGGGCAGATACGCAGTATTTT
>TRBD1|-|20|TRBJ2-6|TRBV5-5
CAGSFRQGGFLSAGANVLTF
TGTGCCGGCAGTTTCCGACAGGGCGGTTTTTTGTCCGCTGGGGCCAACGTCCTGACTTTC
>TRBD2|-|16|TRBJ2-1|TRBV4-3
CASSLRLAGGPGEQFF
TGCGCCAGCAGCCTCAGACTAGCGGGGGGGCCAGGTGAGCAGTTCTTC
>-|-|14|TRBJ2-3|TRBV20-1
CGAVTGGGEETQYF
TGCGGTGCTGTAACAGGGGGGGGAGAAGAGACCCAGTATTTT
>-|-|15|TRBJ2-5|TRBV27
CASTTTARGRETQYF
TGTGCCAGCACCACAACTGCGCGGGGGCGGGAGACCCAGTACTTC
>-|-|13|TRBJ2-3|TRBV6-4
CASSFKGSDTQYF
TGTGCCAGCAGTTTTAAGGGATCGGATACGCAGTATTTT
>TRBD1|few|13|TRBJ2-5|TRBV18
CASSPQTGNEQYF
TGTGCCAGCTCGCCGCAGACAGGGAATGAGCAGTACTTC